This T cell receptor (beta chain) was identified in a study of molecular identifiers for immune sequencing clone quantification. TCRdb re-called the PCR reads with MiXCR, one entry per CDR3 protein. The table lists about 100,000 distinct CDR3 sequences, around 33% of them singletons. This CDR3 spans 16 amino acids. CDR1 is LGHDT and CDR2 is YNNKEL in the germline V gene (reference sequence). The J segment lost 3 bases and the V segment lost 5 bases, leaving 10 bases of the junction unmatched. There are a few counts of this clonotype. The J gene is TRBJ2-1, the V gene TRBV3-1, with 7 bases lining up with TRBD2. The sample was naive CD8+ T cells from blood, with Jurkat cell RNA spiked in. The subset was: FACS-sorted CD8+CD4-CCR7+CD45RA+ naive T cells. The sequence was obtained from a human donor in good health. Some libraries in this study had Jurkat cell RNA spiked in. DNA of the CDR3: TGTGCCAGCAGCTGGGGGACGGGAGGTATCTACAATGAGCAGTTCTTC. Its translation is CASSWGTGGIYNEQFF.